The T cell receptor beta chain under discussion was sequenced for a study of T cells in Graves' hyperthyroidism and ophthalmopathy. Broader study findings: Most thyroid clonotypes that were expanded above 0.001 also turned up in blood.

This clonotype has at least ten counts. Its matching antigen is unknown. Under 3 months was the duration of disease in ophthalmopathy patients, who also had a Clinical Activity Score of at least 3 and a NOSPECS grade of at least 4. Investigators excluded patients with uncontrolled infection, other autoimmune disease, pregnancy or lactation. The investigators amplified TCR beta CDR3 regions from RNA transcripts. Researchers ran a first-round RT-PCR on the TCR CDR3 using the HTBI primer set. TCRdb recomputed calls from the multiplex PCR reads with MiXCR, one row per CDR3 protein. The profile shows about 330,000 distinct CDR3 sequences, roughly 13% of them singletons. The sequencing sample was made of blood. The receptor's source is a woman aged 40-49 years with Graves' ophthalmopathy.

The CDR3 sequence: CASSQRGDDGYTF. The CDR3 region has the DNA TGTGCCAGCAGCCAAAGGGGGGATGATGGCTACACCTTC. This chain uses TRBV3-1 with TRBJ1-2; tentatively, D is TRBD1 (6 bases). The germline gives CDR1 LGHDT, CDR2 YNNKEL (reference sequence). The CDR3 has 13 residues. V was cut by 2 bases and J by 6 bases, with 10 bases left in between. Looking up the rest from reference TRBV3-1 and TRBJ1-2 gives the full variable domain: DTAVSQTPKYLVTQMGNDKSIKCEQNLGHDTMYWYKQDSKKFLKIMFSYNNKELIINETVPNRFSPKSPDKAHLNLHINSLELGDSAVYFCASSQRGDDGYTFGSGTRLTVV.